The subject of this entry is one T cell receptor (beta chain). The antigen is unknown. Regarding time point: newly diagnosed GD, antithyroid drugs for less than 3 months. TCR sequences were obtained from RNA taken from PBMCs. Graves' disease diagnoses used American Thyroid Association guidelines. The patients were drawn from one endocrinology department in Xi'an, China. The data stem from a study of regulatory T cells in long-lasting Graves disease. Through Arm-PCR of CDR3 regions and iRepertoire HTBI primers, TCR beta libraries were built. TCRdb re-analysed the multiplex PCR reads in MiXCR, keeping a single row per CDR3 protein. Of more than 400,000 distinct CDR3 sequences listed, roughly 17% are singletons. Findings and caveats of the study: New patients shared roughly 980 public clonotypes, fewer than the roughly 2,500 shared by persistent patients. Favored gene segments in persistent disease were TRBV28, TRBJ1-2 and TRBJ2-5.

V was clipped by 7 bases and J by 7 bases; unmatched bases: 12. The CDR3 length is 18 residues. Germline V lookup: CDR1 MNHEY, CDR2 SVGEGT. The same specimen was also included in a second study, on T cells in Graves' hyperthyroidism and ophthalmopathy.

The source of this sequence is a man in his forties with Graves disease. The chain links TRBV6-2 or TRBV6-3 to TRBJ2-2; 16 bases fit TRBD2. Here the sequenced sample was peripheral blood mononuclear cells (PBMCs), taken at new diagnosis, from a patient treated with antithyroid drugs. The chain's CDR3 is CASTPGTSGRALGGELFF. The CDR3 DNA is TGTGCCAGCACTCCAGGGACTAGCGGGAGGGCCTTAGGCGGGGAGCTGTTTTTT.